The clone carrying this T cell receptor (beta chain) was found many times. Its cognate antigen is unknown. This record comes from a study of T cells in Graves' hyperthyroidism and ophthalmopathy. Using RNA transcripts as the source, TCR beta CDR3 regions were amplified. The TCR CDR3 first-round RT-PCR relied on the HTBI primer set. One entry per CDR3 protein, called by TCRdb with MiXCR from the multiplex PCR reads. The table has about 400,000 distinct CDR3 sequences, 15% to 18% seen once. General observations from the study: From stable hyperthyroidism, ophthalmopathy was set apart by a 13 V-J model. Blood also held most thyroid clonotypes expanded beyond 0.001.

J gave up 8 bases and V 0 bases, and 5 bases lay outside the gene matches. The length of the CDR3 is 15 residues. Germline assignment: CDR1 SGHAT and CDR2 FQNNGV. This chain joins TRBV11-2 and TRBJ2-1; 9 nucleotides match TRBD2. The specimen was blood. The TCR sequence derives from a woman aged 18-35 years with Graves' hyperthyroidism. The CDR3 bases are TGTGCCAGCAGCTTAGAGGCGGGAGGGCGTGATGAGCAGTTCTTC. Its protein is CASSLEAGGRDEQFF.